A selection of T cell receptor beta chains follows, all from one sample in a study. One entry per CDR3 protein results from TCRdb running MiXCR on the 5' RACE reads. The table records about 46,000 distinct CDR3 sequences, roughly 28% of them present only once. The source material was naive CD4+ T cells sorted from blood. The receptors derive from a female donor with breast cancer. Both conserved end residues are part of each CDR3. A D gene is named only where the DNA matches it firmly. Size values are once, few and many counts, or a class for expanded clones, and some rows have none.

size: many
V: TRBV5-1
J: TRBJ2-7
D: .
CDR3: CASRSDSSYEQYF
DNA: TGCGCCAGCAGATCGGACAGCTCCTACGAGCAGTACTTC

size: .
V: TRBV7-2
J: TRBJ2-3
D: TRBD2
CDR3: CASSLTWTSWDTQYF
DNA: TGTGCCAGCAGCCTCACCTGGACTAGCTGGGATACGCAGTATTTT

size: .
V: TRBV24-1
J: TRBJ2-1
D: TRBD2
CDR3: CATGLASYNEQFF
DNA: TGTGCCACCGGACTAGCTTCCTACAATGAGCAGTTCTTC

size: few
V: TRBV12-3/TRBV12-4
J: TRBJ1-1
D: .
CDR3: CASSLLGDTEAFF
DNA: TGTGCCAGCAGTTTATTGGGGGACACTGAAGCTTTCTTT

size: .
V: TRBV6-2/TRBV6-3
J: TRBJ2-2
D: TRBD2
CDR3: CASSRTSANTGELLF
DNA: TGTGCCAGCAGTCGAACTAGCGCGAACACCGGGGAGCTGCTTTTT

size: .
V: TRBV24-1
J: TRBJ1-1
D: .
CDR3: CATSAPWGVNTEAFF
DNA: TGTGCCACCAGTGCCCCTTGGGGGGTGAACACTGAAGCTTTCTTT

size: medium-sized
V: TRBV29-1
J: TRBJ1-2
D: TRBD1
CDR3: CSVEKTGTGSYGYTF
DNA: TGCAGCGTTGAAAAGACCGGGACAGGTTCCTATGGCTACACCTTC

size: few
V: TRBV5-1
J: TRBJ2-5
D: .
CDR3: CASSLVGFQETQYF
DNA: TGCGCCAGCAGCTTGGTTGGGTTCCAAGAGACCCAGTACTTC

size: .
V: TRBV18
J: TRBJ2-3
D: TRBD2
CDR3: CASSPPGLVSTDTQYF
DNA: TGTGCCAGCTCACCACCGGGACTAGTGAGCACAGATACGCAGTATTTT

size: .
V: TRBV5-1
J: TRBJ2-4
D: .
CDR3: CVSRSGLMADIQYF
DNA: TGCGTCAGCAGGTCGGGACTGATGGCGGACATTCAGTACTTC

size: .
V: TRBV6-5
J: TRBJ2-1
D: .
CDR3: CASSYSGRDEQFF
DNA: TGTGCCAGCAGTTACTCTGGGAGAGATGAGCAGTTCTTC

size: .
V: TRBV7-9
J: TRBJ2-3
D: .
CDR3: CASSLLLGGGPDTQYF
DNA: TGTGCCAGCAGCTTACTTCTCGGAGGGGGCCCAGATACGCAGTATTTT

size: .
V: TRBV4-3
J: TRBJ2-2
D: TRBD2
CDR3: CASSQSLPAGGPQELFF
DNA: TGCGCCAGCAGCCAATCGTTACCAGCGGGGGGCCCCCAGGAGCTGTTTTTT

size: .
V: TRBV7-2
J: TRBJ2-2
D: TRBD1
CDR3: CASSLSGQGVSGELFF
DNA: TGTGCCAGCAGCCTATCCGGACAGGGTGTTTCCGGGGAGCTGTTTTTT

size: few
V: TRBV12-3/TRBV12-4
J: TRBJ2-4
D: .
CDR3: CASRVLAKNIQYF
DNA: TGTGCCAGCAGGGTACTAGCCAAAAACATTCAGTACTTC

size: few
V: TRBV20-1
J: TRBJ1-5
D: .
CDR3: CSARMGSGFGQPQHF
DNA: TGCAGTGCTAGGATGGGTTCTGGGTTTGGTCAGCCCCAGCATTTT

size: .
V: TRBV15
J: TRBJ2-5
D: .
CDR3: CATSSHWGQETQYF
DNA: TGTGCCACCAGCAGTCACTGGGGCCAAGAGACCCAGTACTTC

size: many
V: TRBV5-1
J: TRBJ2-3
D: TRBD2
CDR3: CASSLNPSGSSTDTQYF
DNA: TGCGCCAGCAGCTTAAACCCAAGCGGGAGCAGCACAGATACGCAGTATTTT

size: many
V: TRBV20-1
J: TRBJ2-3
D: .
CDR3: CSAREGGPSTDTQYF
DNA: TGCAGTGCTAGAGAGGGGGGACCTAGCACAGATACGCAGTATTTT

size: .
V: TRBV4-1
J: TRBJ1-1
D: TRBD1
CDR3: CASSQDLGTGGTKAFF
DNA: TGCGCCAGCAGCCAAGACCTAGGGACAGGGGGCACTAAAGCTTTCTTT

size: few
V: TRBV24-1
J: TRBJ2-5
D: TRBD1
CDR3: CATSDETGQGGETQYF
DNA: TGTGCCACCAGTGATGAGACGGGACAGGGGGGGGAGACCCAGTACTTC

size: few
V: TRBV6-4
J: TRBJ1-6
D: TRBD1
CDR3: CASSPGQGNSPLHF
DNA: TGTGCCAGCAGTCCGGGACAGGGTAATTCACCCCTCCACTTT

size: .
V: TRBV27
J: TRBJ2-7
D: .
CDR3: CASRTGEQYF
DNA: TGTGCCAGCAGAACAGGGGAGCAGTACTTC

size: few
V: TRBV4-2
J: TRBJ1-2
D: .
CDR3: CASSQDRAGNGYTF
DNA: TGTGCCAGCAGCCAAGATCGGGCAGGGAATGGCTACACCTTC

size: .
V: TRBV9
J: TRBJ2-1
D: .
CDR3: CASSVSGLGTYNKQFF
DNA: TGTGCCAGCAGCGTATCTGGCCTAGGAACCTACAATAAGCAGTTCTTC

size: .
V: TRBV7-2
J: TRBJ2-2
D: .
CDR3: CASSSLGGITGELFF
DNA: TGTGCCAGCAGCTCACTTGGGGGGATAACCGGGGAGCTGTTTTTT

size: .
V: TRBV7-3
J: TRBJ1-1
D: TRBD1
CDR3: CASSLGQGRGNTEAFF
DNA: TGTGCCAGCAGCTTAGGACAGGGAAGAGGGAACACTGAAGCTTTCTTT

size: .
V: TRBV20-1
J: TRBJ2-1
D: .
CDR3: CSARDINRVGSEQFF
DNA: TGCAGTGCTAGAGATATCAACAGGGTAGGGAGTGAGCAGTTCTTC

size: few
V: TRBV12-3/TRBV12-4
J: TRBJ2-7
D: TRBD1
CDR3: CASSRRDSASYEQYF
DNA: TGTGCCAGCAGTCGCCGGGACAGCGCCTCCTACGAGCAGTACTTC

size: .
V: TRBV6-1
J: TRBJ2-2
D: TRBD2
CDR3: CASLRGVNTGELFF
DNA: TGTGCCAGTCTCCGGGGGGTTAACACCGGGGAGCTGTTTTTT

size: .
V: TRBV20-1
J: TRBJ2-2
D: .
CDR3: CSAKMDRPNTGELFF
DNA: TGCAGTGCCAAGATGGACAGACCGAACACCGGGGAGCTGTTTTTT

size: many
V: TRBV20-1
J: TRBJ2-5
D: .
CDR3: CSARLSGDQETQYF
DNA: TGCAGTGCTAGATTATCAGGGGACCAAGAGACCCAGTACTTC

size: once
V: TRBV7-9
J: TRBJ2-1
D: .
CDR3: CASSLAPSSYNEQFF
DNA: TGTGCCAGCAGTTTAGCGCCAAGCTCCTACAATGAGCAGTTCTTC

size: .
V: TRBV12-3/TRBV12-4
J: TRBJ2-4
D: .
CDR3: CASSSPGARNIQYF
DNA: TGTGCCAGCAGTTCCCCGGGGGCCAGAAACATTCAGTACTTC

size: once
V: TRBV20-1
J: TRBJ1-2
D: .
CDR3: CSARDRSNYGYTF
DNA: TGCAGTGCTAGAGACCGATCTAACTATGGCTACACCTTC

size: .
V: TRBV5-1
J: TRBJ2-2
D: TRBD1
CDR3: CASSLQGRDTGELFF
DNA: TGCGCCAGCAGCCTACAGGGGCGGGACACCGGGGAGCTGTTTTTT

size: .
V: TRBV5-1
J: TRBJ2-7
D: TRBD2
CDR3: CASKVAGGSSYEQYF
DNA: TGCGCCAGCAAAGTTGCGGGAGGGAGCTCCTACGAGCAGTACTTC

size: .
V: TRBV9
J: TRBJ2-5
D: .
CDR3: CASSVAVTGGGQGTQYF
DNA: TGTGCCAGCAGCGTAGCAGTTACCGGAGGCGGGCAAGGGACCCAGTACTTC

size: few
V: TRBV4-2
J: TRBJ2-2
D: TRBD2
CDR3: CASSSVSSGVNTGELFF
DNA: TGTGCCAGCAGTTCAGTCAGTAGCGGGGTTAACACCGGGGAGCTGTTTTTT

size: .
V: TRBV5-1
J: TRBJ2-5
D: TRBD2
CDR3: CASSSTTSGGAETQYF
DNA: TGCGCCAGCAGCTCCACGACTAGCGGGGGGGCGGAGACCCAGTACTTC

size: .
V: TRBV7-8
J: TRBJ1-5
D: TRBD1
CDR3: CASSLDRASGQPQHF
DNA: TGTGCCAGCAGCCTCGACAGGGCGAGCGGGCAGCCCCAGCATTTT

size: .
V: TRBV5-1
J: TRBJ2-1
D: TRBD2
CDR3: CASGPAGLAAYNEQFF
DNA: TGCGCCAGCGGCCCCGCGGGGCTAGCGGCATACAATGAGCAGTTCTTC

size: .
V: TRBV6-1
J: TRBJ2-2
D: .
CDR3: CTSSDRRNTGELFF
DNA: TGTACCAGCAGTGACAGGAGGAACACCGGGGAGCTGTTTTTT

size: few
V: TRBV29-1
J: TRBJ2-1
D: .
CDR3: CSVEDRVDAAPFF
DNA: TGCAGCGTTGAAGATCGGGTTGACGCGGCCCCGTTCTTC

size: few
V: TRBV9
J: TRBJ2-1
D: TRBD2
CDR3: CASSVGLADNNEQFF
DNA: TGTGCCAGCAGCGTAGGTCTAGCGGATAACAATGAGCAGTTCTTC

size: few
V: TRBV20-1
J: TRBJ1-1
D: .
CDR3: CSAPRGELNTEAFF
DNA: TGCAGTGCTCCCAGGGGCGAACTTAACACTGAAGCTTTCTTT

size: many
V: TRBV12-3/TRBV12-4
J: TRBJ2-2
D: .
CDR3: CASGRRDTGELFF
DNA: TGTGCCAGCGGACGTAGGGACACCGGGGAGCTGTTTTTT

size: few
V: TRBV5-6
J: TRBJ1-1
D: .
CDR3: CASSLTGPNTEAFF
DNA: TGTGCCAGCAGCTTGACAGGGCCGAACACTGAAGCTTTCTTT

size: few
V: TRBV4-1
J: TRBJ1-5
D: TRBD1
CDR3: CASSLTGVGNQPQHF
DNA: TGCGCCAGCAGCCTAACAGGGGTAGGGAATCAGCCCCAGCATTTT

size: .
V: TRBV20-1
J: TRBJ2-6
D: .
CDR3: CSASPPLSGANVLAF
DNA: TGCAGTGCTAGCCCCCCACTCTCTGGGGCCAACGTCCTGGCTTTC

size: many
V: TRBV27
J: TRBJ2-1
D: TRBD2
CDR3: CASSTGPGLGEDEQFF
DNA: TGTGCCAGCAGTACTGGGCCGGGACTAGGGGAGGATGAGCAGTTCTTC

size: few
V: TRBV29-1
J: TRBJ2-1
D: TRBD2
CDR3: CSVPPWGTSGRHEQFF
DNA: TGCAGCGTCCCGCCATGGGGGACTAGCGGGAGGCATGAGCAGTTCTTC

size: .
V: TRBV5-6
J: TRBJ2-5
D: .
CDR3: CASSLRSGETQYF
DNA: TGTGCCAGCAGCCTGAGGAGCGGGGAGACCCAGTACTTC

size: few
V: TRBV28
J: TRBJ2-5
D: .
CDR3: CASSLWSGGRLQETQYF
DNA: TGTGCCAGCAGTTTATGGAGTGGGGGGCGCCTGCAAGAGACCCAGTACTTC

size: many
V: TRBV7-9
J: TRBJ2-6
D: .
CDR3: CASSPDGGSNVLTF
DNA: TGTGCCAGCAGCCCAGACGGAGGGTCCAACGTCCTGACTTTC